The 3 T cell receptor beta chains listed next were all sequenced from one sample in a study of graft-versus-host responses after intestinal transplantation (dated by TCRdb to about 2021). No antigen has been identified for these receptors. Interpreted using the paper, the time point label stands for: cells obtained before transplantation from donor or recipient. Library method: the immunoSEQ multiplex PCR assay. TCRdb took over this immuneACCESS table, retaining in-frame rearrangements with V and J assigned. Such tables are incomplete; in checked studies, under half of the missing clones stem from an unresolved V gene, and the remainder is unexplained. This sample lists 98,000 or so clones; approximately 84% were detected once. The leading ten clones occupy more than 0.8% of the sample. The starting material was unstimulated CD4+ T cells sorted from spleen or lymph node cells, obtained before intestinal transplant. The origin of the receptors is a human donor who received an intestinal transplant.

V gene TRBV7-3 combines with J gene TRBJ2-6, with no clear D. The germline V gene encodes CDR1 SGHTA and CDR2 FQGTGA. Trimming took off 5 bases at V and 1 base at J, with 21 bases between the two ends. There are 19 residues in the CDR3. The CDR3 loop reads CASSPHRPRSTSGANVLTF. CDR3 in DNA: TGTGCCAGCAGCCCCCATAGGCCACGCAGCACTTCTGGGGCCAACGTCCTGACTTTC.

V and J are TRBV7-9 and TRBJ2-3; 8 bases line up with TRBD2. The length of the CDR3 is 18 residues. From germline, CDR1 is SEHNR and CDR2 FQNEAQ (reference sequence). V was pared by 2 bases and J by 1 base, with 11 bases of the junction left unmatched. The CDR3 region is CASSLRLAGVLGTDTQYF. In DNA, the CDR3 is TGTGCCAGCAGCTTAAGGCTAGCGGGCGTTCTAGGCACAGATACGCAGTATTTT.

This clone has only one observation. The V and J genes are TRBV5-4 and TRBJ2-1, with 10 bases matching TRBD2. V lost 0 bases to trimming and J lost 0 bases; unmatched junction nucleotides: 9. CDR3 length equals 19 residues. Germline values: CDR1 SGHNT, CDR2 YYREEE (reference sequence). CDR3 nucleotide sequence: TGTGCCAGCAGCTTGGAAGGACTAGCGGCAATTAGCTCCTACAATGAGCAGTTCTTC. This sequence encodes CASSLEGLAAISSYNEQFF.